This T cell receptor beta chain derives from a study of OX40 agonist ivuxolimab in advanced cancers. In the study overall: It was permissible to have had prior anti-PD-1, anti-PD-L1 or anti-CTLA-4 therapy, and around 40% had some.

The data were produced by immunoSEQ multiplex PCR, yet TCRdb's version contains in-frame clones alone and is incomplete. The sample carries about 96,000 clones, 70% to 85% recorded once. Study-level findings and limits: In general, CD8+ T cells held more expanded clones than CD4+ did, on average. Clones of CD4+ and CD8+ blood T cells grew by week 6 at doses of 0.1 to 3.0 mg/kg.

Regarding this clone: Its target is unknown.

Germline V CDR1 and CDR2: SGDLS, YYNGEE. The CDR3 totals 16 residues. The germline V and J ends were trimmed by 0 bases and 2 bases, with 13 bases remaining between them. Autoimmune disease history or systemic immunosuppression meant exclusion. The clonotype originates from an adult with an advanced solid tumor such as melanoma, head and neck, liver or kidney cancer. The source was CD4+ or CD8+ T cells sorted from blood, collected in a trial of the OX40 agonist ivuxolimab. V gene TRBV9 combines with J gene TRBJ2-3; D not resolved. The CDR3 DNA reads TGTGCCAGCAGCGTAGGACTCCACGCAGACACAGATACGCAGTATTTT. This translates into CASSVGLHADTDTQYF.